Shown below are 3 T cell receptor beta chains from a single sample sequenced in a study of metastatic and nonmetastatic thyroid tumors. Not a single patient had been given any form of treatment at any point before undergoing thyroid surgery. From the PCR reads, TCRdb re-called clones with MiXCR. The sample includes fewer than 35,000 clones, 25% to 30% of them seen just once. Sample: blood. These TCRs come from a female donor with papillary thyroid cancer or a benign thyroid nodule (not recorded which). Some clones in this sample may be carry-over from other donors' samples.

The chain combines TRBV7-3 with TRBJ2-7; D ambiguous. The CDR3 is made up of 14 amino acids. The germline CDR1 and CDR2 sequences are SGHTA and FQGTGA. Trimming took off 1 base at V and 3 bases at J, with 10 bases between the two ends. Here the CDR3 reads CASSLSPGDYEQYF. In DNA, the CDR3 is TGTGCCAGCAGCTTAAGCCCTGGGGACTACGAGCAGTACTTC.

This clone was detected only a few times. This chain joins TRBV19 and TRBJ2-5; D remains unclear. There are 11 residues in the CDR3. Per germline, CDR1 LNHDA and CDR2 SQIVND (reference sequence). Trimming took off 6 bases at V and 5 bases at J, with 7 bases between the two ends. The CDR3, as DNA: TGTGCCAGTAGATCCGGGGAGACCCAGTACTTC. Amino acids: CASRSGETQYF.

The J gene is TRBJ2-1, the V gene TRBV3-1; a possible D gene is TRBD2 (7 bases). Trimming pared 0 bases from V and 4 bases from J, leaving 19 bases between. This CDR3 region has 18 residues. The germline V gene encodes CDR1 LGHDT and CDR2 YNNKEL (reference sequence). The CDR3 nucleotides are TGTGCCAGCAGCCAAGAAAGGGGGGTTCCTAGCGGTTACAATGAGCAGTTCTTC. Translation: CASSQERGVPSGYNEQFF.